These 3 T cell receptor beta chains originate from one sample sequenced in a study of shared clonotypes between healthy human individuals. The repertoire was sequenced with immunoSEQ multiplex PCR; TCRdb's copy has only in-frame clones and lacks some. The data hold about 2 million clones, with about 95% observed a single time. Naive CD8 cells lacked CD45RO, underwent positive selection for CCR7 and left out terminally differentiated effector memory CD45RA+ cells. The sequencing sample was made of naive CD8+ T cells sorted from blood. The receptor set was obtained from a man in his late teens or twenties in good health.

CDR3 in DNA: TGTGCCAGCAGCAATACAGGGGCGCGCACCGGGGAGCTGTTTTTT. This translates into CASSNTGARTGELFF. This chain links TRBV11-2 with TRBJ2-2; 7 positions agree with TRBD1. This CDR3 has 15 amino acids. Germline values: CDR1 SGHAT, CDR2 FQNNGV. The V segment lost 5 bases and the J segment 4 bases; nucleotides outside the gene matches: 7.

V is TRBV6-1 and J is TRBJ1-4; D unresolved. The CDR3 runs 15 residues. V was trimmed by 2 bases and J by 4 bases, leaving 11 bases between them. Germline CDR1 reads MNHNS; CDR2 reads SASEGT. The DNA for the CDR3 is TGTGCCAGCAGTGAATCGGGGTACGATAATGAAAAACTGTTTTTT. It codes for CASSESGYDNEKLFF.

The chain recombines TRBV7-2 with TRBJ1-3; no definite D call. The CDR3 sequence is 15 residues long. Germline CDR1 is SGHTA and CDR2 is FQGNSA. The V end lost 6 bases, the J end lost 0 bases, and 12 bases lay between the germline ends. CDR3 residues: CASSPDPTSGNTIYF. In DNA form, the CDR3 reads TGTGCCAGCAGTCCCGACCCGACCTCTGGAAACACCATATATTTT.